The next 6 T cell receptor beta chains were all read from a single sample in a study of blood T cell repertoires in COVID-19. TCRdb's copy holds only in-frame clones and misses some; the assay was immunoSEQ multiplex PCR. The sample lists about 300,000 clones, 65% to 85% occurring once. Sequencing was performed on peripheral blood. All receptors derive from a human donor with COVID-19, enrolled during active disease. The donor label of this sample is uncertain.

This clone was seen more than once but under ten times. DNA of the CDR3: TGTGCCAGCAGCTTGGGTACCTTCGAGTTCCCCCAGCATTTT. Translating it yields CASSLGTFEFPQHF. The V gene is TRBV5-5, the J gene TRBJ1-5; no clear D. Germline V gene lookup returns CDR1 SGHKS and CDR2 YYEKEE (reference sequence). Trimming removed 0 bases at V and 10 bases at J, with 14 bases between. The CDR3 has 14 amino acids.

The chain is built from TRBV19 and TRBJ2-1; 10 nucleotides align to TRBD2. Germline CDR1 is LNHDA and CDR2 is SQIVND (reference sequence). This CDR3 spans 15 amino acids. Losses at the gene ends were 5 bases for V and 4 bases for J; bases not matched to a gene: 5. The CDR3 sequence: CASSGTSEGYNEQFF. CDR3 in DNA: TGTGCCAGTAGTGGGACTAGCGAGGGGTACAATGAGCAGTTCTTC.

The chain uses TRBV9 and TRBJ2-3; TRBD2 might be the D (7 bases). CDR1 SGDLS and CDR2 YYNGEE come from the germline V gene. Trimming took off 3 bases at V and 4 bases at J, with 15 bases between the two ends. The CDR3 extends over 15 amino acids. The CDR3, as DNA: TGTGCCAGCAGCGAGGGGGGGCTTTTGGCAGATACGCAGTATTTT. Protein sequence: CASSEGGLLADTQYF. Full variable domain (remainder filled in from reference TRBV9 and TRBJ2-3): DSGVTQTPKHLITATGQRVTLRCSPRSGDLSVYWYQQSLDQGLQFLIQYYNGEERAKGNILERFSAQQFPDLHSELNLSSLELGDSALYFCASSEGGLLADTQYFGPGTRLTVL.

This clone was counted once. This chain links TRBV28 with TRBJ2-1, with TRBD1 matching over 8 bases. This CDR3 region has 15 residues. The germline V gene has CDR1 MDHEN and CDR2 SYDVKM. The trim removed 6 bases at V and 1 base at J, leaving 5 bases unmatched. The CDR3 reads CASRGDRGSYNEQFF. The CDR3 nucleotides are TGTGCCAGCAGGGGCGACAGGGGTTCCTACAATGAGCAGTTCTTC.

The rearrangement joins TRBV6-6 to TRBJ2-1; 10 bases fit TRBD1. There are 16 residues in the CDR3. CDR1 and CDR2 from the germline V gene are MNHNY and SVGAGI (reference sequence). The V gene end was trimmed by 2 bases and the J gene end by 7 bases; junction bases not matched to a gene: 8. The CDR3: CASSYPPRQGANEQFF. For the CDR3, the DNA is TGTGCCAGCAGTTACCCCCCCCGACAGGGGGCGAATGAGCAGTTCTTC.

V usage is TRBV7-8 and J usage is TRBJ2-1, with TRBD2 matching 8 bases. V shed 5 bases, J shed 5 bases, and the junction held 8 bases outside the gene matches. The CDR3 extends over 15 amino acids. The germline gives CDR1 SGHVS, CDR2 FQNEAQ. This CDR3 reads CASSISGRTNNEQFF. The CDR3, as DNA: TGTGCCAGCAGCATCAGCGGGAGAACCAACAATGAGCAGTTCTTC.